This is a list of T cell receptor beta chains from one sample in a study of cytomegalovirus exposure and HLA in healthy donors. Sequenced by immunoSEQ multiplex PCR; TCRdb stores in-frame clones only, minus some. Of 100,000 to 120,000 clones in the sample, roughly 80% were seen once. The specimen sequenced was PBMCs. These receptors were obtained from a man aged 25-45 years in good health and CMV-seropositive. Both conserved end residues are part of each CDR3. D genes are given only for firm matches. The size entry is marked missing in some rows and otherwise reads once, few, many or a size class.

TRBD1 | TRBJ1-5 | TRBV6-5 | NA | CASSAGTGGTAQHF | TGTGCCAGCAGTGCCGGGACAGGGGGGACAGCCCAGCATTTT
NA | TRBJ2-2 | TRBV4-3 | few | CASSRGPGDGELFF | TGCGCCAGCAGCCGGGGGCCCGGCGACGGGGAGCTGTTTTTT
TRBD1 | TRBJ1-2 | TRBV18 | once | CASSPNPGQGTNGYAF | TGTGCCAGCTCACCAAATCCGGGACAGGGTACTAATGGCTACGCCTTC
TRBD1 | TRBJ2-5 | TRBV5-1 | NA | CASSLTGGREETQYF | TGCGCCAGCAGCTTGACAGGGGGCAGGGAGGAGACCCAGTACTTC
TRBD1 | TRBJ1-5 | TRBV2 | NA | CASSTGQARDDQPQHF | TGTGCCAGCAGTACCGGACAGGCGCGGGACGATCAGCCCCAGCATTTT
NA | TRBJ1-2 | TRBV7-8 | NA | CASSPPGELYYGYTF | TGTGCCAGCAGCCCCCCGGGGGAACTTTACTATGGCTACACCTTC
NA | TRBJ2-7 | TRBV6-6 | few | CASSPGGTYEQYF | TGTGCCAGCAGCCCCGGAGGCACCTACGAGCAGTACTTC
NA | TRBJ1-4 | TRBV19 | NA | CASIPPGMGYEKLFF | TGTGCCAGTATTCCCCCAGGGATGGGCTACGAAAAACTGTTTTTT
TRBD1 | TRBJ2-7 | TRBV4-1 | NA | CASSQGTGLLEQYF | TGCGCCAGCAGCCAAGGGACAGGCCTTCTGGAGCAGTACTTC
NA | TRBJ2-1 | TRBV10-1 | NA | CASSVGREQFF | TGCGCCAGCAGTGTTGGCAGGGAGCAGTTCTTC
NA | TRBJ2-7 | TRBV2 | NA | CASSVRAGGGQYF | TGTGCCAGCAGTGTGAGGGCAGGGGGAGGGCAGTACTTC
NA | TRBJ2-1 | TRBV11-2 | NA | CASSLVGDTPYNEQFF | TGTGCCAGCAGCTTAGTTGGGGACACACCCTACAATGAGCAGTTCTTC
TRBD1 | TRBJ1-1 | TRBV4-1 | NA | CASSQGGHTGVTEAFF | TGCGCCAGCAGCCAAGGAGGGCACACAGGGGTGACTGAAGCTTTCTTT
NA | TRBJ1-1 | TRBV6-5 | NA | CASSYSRALNTEAFF | TGTGCCAGCAGTTACTCGAGGGCCCTCAACACTGAAGCTTTCTTT
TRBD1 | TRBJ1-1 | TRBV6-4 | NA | CASSSGQGTEAFF | TGTGCCAGCAGTTCGGGACAGGGCACTGAAGCTTTCTTT
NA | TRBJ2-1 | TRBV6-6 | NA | CASSLSGILYNEQFF | TGTGCCAGCAGCCTCTCAGGAATCCTCTACAATGAGCAGTTCTTC
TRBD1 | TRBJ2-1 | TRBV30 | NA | CAWVSGQGAMGSYNEQFF | TGTGCCTGGGTTTCGGGACAGGGGGCAATGGGTTCCTACAATGAGCAGTTCTTC